These 22 T cell receptor beta chains were all obtained from the same sample, sequenced in a study of T cell responses to AZD1222 COVID-19 vaccine (dated by TCRdb to about 2021). The library was made by the immunoSEQ multiplex PCR assay. As stored in TCRdb, this immuneACCESS dataset retains in-frame rearrangements with V and J assigned. A fraction of the clones does not appear; measured against another copy, unresolved V genes explain less than half of the discrepancy, and the remainder lacks a known reason. The sample table holds 98,000 or so clones, of which 86% were seen once. About 3.3% of the sample rests with the top ten. This specimen's time point label, interpreted: baseline before first vaccination. The sample was peripheral blood, taken on day 0 of AZD1222 vaccination. Receptor source: an adult in good health.

The J gene is TRBJ1-1, the V gene TRBV5-8; D is possibly TRBD1 (6 bases). V gave up 1 base and J gave up 10 bases, with 11 bases separating them. This CDR3 is 12 amino acids long. Germline values: CDR1 SGHTS, CDR2 YDEGEE. Written as DNA, the CDR3 is TGTGCCAGCAGCTTGTATGGGGGGCGAGCTTTCTTT. Its protein product is CASSLYGGRAFF.

The chain uses TRBV1 and TRBJ2-7. TRBV1 is deemed a pseudogene. The CDR3 contains 15 residues. DNA of the CDR3: TGCACCAGCAGCCAAGTGGTCATAAGGGACTACGAGCAGTACTTC. Translation gives CTSSQVVIRDYEQYF.

The chain uses TRBV6-5 and TRBJ1-3, with D unclear. Germline CDR1 reads MNHEY; CDR2 reads SVGAGI. The CDR3 is made up of 15 amino acids. The germline V and J ends were trimmed by 6 bases and 0 bases, with 12 bases remaining between them. As DNA, the CDR3 is TGTGCCAGCAGACCCGACCGATACTCTGGAAACACCATATATTTT. It yields the protein CASRPDRYSGNTIYF.

CDR3 sequence: CASSSLAGGFSYF. The CDR3, as DNA: TGTGCCAGCAGTAGCCTAGCGGGGGGGTTCTCGTATTTT. The chain links TRBV28 to TRBJ2-3; 12 bases agree with TRBD2. Trimming took 5 bases from V and 14 from J; bases not matched to a gene: 8. CDR1 MDHEN and CDR2 SYDVKM come from the germline V gene. The CDR3 loop spans 13 amino acids.

The J gene is TRBJ2-1, the V gene TRBV6-2 or TRBV6-3; 8 nucleotides match TRBD2. V lost 2 bases, J lost 2 bases, and 5 bases stayed unmatched. In germline, CDR1 is MNHEY, CDR2 SVGEGT. This CDR3 comprises 16 residues. CDR3 residues: CASSYAPGGTYNEQFF. CDR3 bases: TGTGCCAGCAGTTACGCCCCGGGGGGGACCTACAATGAGCAGTTCTTC.

This clone was detected only once. The chain carries TRBV11-3 and TRBJ2-3; D is uncertain. The CDR3 is 16 residues long. The V end lost 2 bases, the J end lost 8 bases, and 20 bases lay between the germline ends. The V gene's germline CDR1 is SGHNT and CDR2 YENEEA. In nucleotides, the CDR3 is TGTGCCAGCAGCTTACAGGACGCAACGAAAATGGGTACGCAGTATTTT. It codes for CASSLQDATKMGTQYF.

V usage is TRBV5-1 and J usage is TRBJ2-7, with TRBD1 identical over 7 bases. CDR3 length: 13 residues. The germline V gene encodes CDR1 SGHRS and CDR2 YFSETQ. After removal of 3 bases from V and 5 bases from J, the junction contained 5 bases not matched to a gene. The CDR3 DNA is TGCGCCAGCAGCTCGACAGGGATCCACGAGCAGTACTTC. It specifies CASSSTGIHEQYF.

This clone was found a few times. The V call is TRBV6-2 or TRBV6-3, the J call TRBJ1-2, with D possibly being TRBD1 (5 bases). This CDR3 is built from 15 residues. The V end was cut by 1 base, the J end by 2 bases, with 11 bases between. Germline loops: CDR1 MNHEY, CDR2 SVGEGT. CDR3 sequence reads: CASSYWAGTNYGYTF. The CDR3 nucleotides read TGTGCCAGCAGTTACTGGGCAGGGACGAACTATGGCTACACCTTC.

The V call is TRBV5-8, the J call TRBJ1-5, with unresolved D. The CDR3 has 11 amino acids. V lost 1 base and J 4 bases, leaving 0 bases between the germline ends. CDR1 is SGHTS and CDR2 is YDEGEE in the germline V gene. As DNA, the CDR3 is TGTGCCAGCAGCTTGAATCAGCCCCAGCATTTT. Its protein is CASSLNQPQHF.

The chain recombines TRBV3-1 (or the pseudogene TRBV3-2) with TRBJ2-7, with TRBD1 matching 8 bases. V was clipped by 3 bases and J by 3 bases; unmatched bases: 10. The germline V gene has CDR1 LGHDT and CDR2 YNNKEL (reference sequence). The CDR3 has 16 residues. CDR3 residues: CASSHIDGTGLYEQYF. The CDR3 DNA sequence: TGTGCCAGCAGCCACATCGACGGGACAGGCCTCTACGAGCAGTACTTC.

V usage is TRBV4-2 and J usage is TRBJ2-2, with 11 bases identical to TRBD2. CDR1 and CDR2 (germline): LGHNA, YNFKEQ. CDR3 length: 14 residues. V was pared by 2 bases and J by 7 bases, with 0 bases of the junction left unmatched. Written as DNA, the CDR3 is TGTGCCAGCAGCCAACTAGCGGGGGGCGGGGAGCTGTTTTTT. Protein sequence: CASSQLAGGGELFF.

J is TRBJ2-5 and V is TRBV15; D is ambiguous. V lost 4 bases and J lost 2, with 11 bases in between. Germline V CDR1 and CDR2: LNHNV, YYDKDF (reference sequence). The CDR3 has 14 residues. This CDR3 is CATSNHREQETQYF. CDR3 in DNA: TGTGCCACCAGCAACCACAGAGAGCAAGAGACCCAGTACTTC.

The chain employs TRBV5-1 and TRBJ1-1; D unresolved. Per the germline V gene, CDR1 is SGHRS and CDR2 is YFSETQ. The CDR3 runs to 13 residues. Between the trimmed V and J ends, which lost 1 base and 4 bases, there was a span of 8 bases. The DNA of the CDR3 is TGCGCCAGCAGCTTGTTCCTGGGCACTGAAGCTTTCTTT. Translating gives CASSLFLGTEAFF.

The CDR3 sequence: CASSQGGGYTF. CDR3 nucleotide sequence: TGTGCCAGCAGCCAAGGAGGAGGCTACACCTTC. V is TRBV3-1 (or the pseudogene TRBV3-2) and J is TRBJ1-2, with D hard to call. Looked up from germline, CDR1 is LGHDT and CDR2 is YNNKEL (reference sequence). The CDR3 is made up of 11 amino acids. Trimming took 1 base from V and 8 from J, leaving 5 bases between them.

The V and J genes are TRBV5-1 and TRBJ1-3; a possible D gene is TRBD1 (6 bases). The V end lost 4 bases, the J end lost 5 bases, and 25 bases lay between the germline ends. Per the germline V gene, CDR1 is SGHRS and CDR2 is YFSETQ. The CDR3 totals 18 residues. CDR3 DNA sequence: TGCGCCAGCAGCCCCACCGTTCCCGGGACAACGACAAGAAACACCATATATTTT. As protein: CASSPTVPGTTTRNTIYF.

The V gene is TRBV12-5, the J gene TRBJ1-6; 7 nucleotides line up with TRBD1. The CDR3 has 13 residues. The V gene end was trimmed by 4 bases and the J gene end by 8 bases; junction bases not matched to a gene: 2. Germline assignment: CDR1 LGHNT and CDR2 FRNRAP. The CDR3 sequence: CASGSGTDSPLHF. As DNA, the CDR3 is TGTGCTAGTGGTTCGGGGACAGATTCACCCCTCCACTTT.

Concerning this clone: A single base separates this from a much larger clone, so it may be a read error. CDR3 nucleotide sequence: TGTGCCAGCAGCCTGAACAATGAGCAGTTCTTC. Its translation is CASSLNNEQFF. This chain connects TRBV2 to TRBJ2-1; D not resolved. V was cut by 6 bases and J by 5 bases, with 5 bases left in between. Germline V CDR1 and CDR2: SNHLY, FYNNEI. The CDR3 is 11 residues long. Based on the CDR3 plus reference TRBV2 and TRBJ2-1, the full variable domain is EPEVTQTPSHQVTQMGQEVILRCVPISNHLYFYWYRQILGQKVEFLVSFYNNEISEKSEIFDDQFSVERPDGSNFTLKIRSTKLEDSAMYFCASSLNNEQFFGPGTRLTVL.

The chain combines TRBV10-3 with TRBJ2-7; unclear D gene. From germline, CDR1 is ENHRY and CDR2 SYGVKD. The CDR3 totals 13 residues. Between the trimmed V and J ends, which lost 8 bases and 0 bases, there was a span of 11 bases. The CDR3 reads CAIARSSSYEQYF. The CDR3 nucleotides are TGTGCCATCGCTCGGTCCAGCTCCTACGAGCAGTACTTC.

A single count supports this clone. The rearrangement joins TRBV20-1 to TRBJ1-2; D is ambiguous. Trimming removed 5 bases at V and 2 bases at J, with 9 bases between. CDR1 and CDR2 (germline): DFQATT, SNEGSKA (reference sequence). This CDR3 contains 12 residues. The CDR3 DNA sequence: TGCAGTGCTCGTGTGGGGAACTATGGCTACACCTTC. Translation gives CSARVGNYGYTF.

J is TRBJ1-2 and V is TRBV6-2 or TRBV6-3, with 12 nucleotides matching TRBD1. V lost 6 bases and J lost 3; bases outside the gene matches: 5. CDR1 MNHEY and CDR2 SVGEGT come from the germline V gene. The length of the CDR3 is 15 residues. The CDR3 region has the DNA TGTGCCAGCAGCCCCTGGGACAGGGGGCACTATGGCTACACCTTC. The encoded protein is CASSPWDRGHYGYTF.

The chain joins TRBV7-3 to TRBJ2-2; 9 nucleotides match TRBD1. J gave up 4 bases and V 4 bases, and 4 bases lay outside the gene matches. This CDR3 has 15 amino acids. Germline CDR1 reads SGHTA; CDR2 reads FQGTGA. The chain's CDR3 is CASSWGQGGTGELFF. The DNA of the CDR3 is TGTGCCAGCAGCTGGGGACAGGGCGGCACCGGGGAGCTGTTTTTT.

The rearrangement joins TRBV5-6 to TRBJ1-5; possible D gene TRBD1, 5 bases. The CDR3 is 15 amino acids. Germline values: CDR1 SGHDT, CDR2 YYEEEE. With 0 bases removed from V and 1 base from J, the gap between germline ends came to 8 bases. The CDR3 nucleotides are TGTGCCAGCAGCTTGGCGGGGCTCAGCAATCAGCCCCAGCATTTT. It yields the protein CASSLAGLSNQPQHF.